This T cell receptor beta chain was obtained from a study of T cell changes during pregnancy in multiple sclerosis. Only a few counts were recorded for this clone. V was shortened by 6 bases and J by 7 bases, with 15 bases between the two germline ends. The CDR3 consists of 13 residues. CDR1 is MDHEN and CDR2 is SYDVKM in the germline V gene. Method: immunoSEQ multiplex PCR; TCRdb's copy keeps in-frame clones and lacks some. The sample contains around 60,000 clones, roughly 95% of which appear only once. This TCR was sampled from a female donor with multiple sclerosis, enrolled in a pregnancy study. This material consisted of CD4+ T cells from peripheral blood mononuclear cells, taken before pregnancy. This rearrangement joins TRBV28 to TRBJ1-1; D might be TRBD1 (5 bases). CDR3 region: CASSHSPGREAFF. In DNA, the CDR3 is TGTGCCAGCAGCCACTCCCCAGGGCGTGAAGCTTTCTTT.